The 22 T cell receptor beta chains below were found in one sample sequenced in a study of human T cells and chemical hapten exposure. Time point given: healthy volunteer bleed at 2 weeks. Unfractionated whole blood yielded total RNA. TCRdb called the RACE reads again in MiXCR, with one record for every CDR3 protein. The sample holds around 130,000 distinct CDR3 sequences, approximately 9.5% seen once. The sequencing sample was made of whole blood. These receptors were obtained from a male donor in good health. Some clones in this sample may be carry-over from other donors' samples.

The chain carries TRBV14 and TRBJ2-2, with TRBD1 matching over 10 bases. In germline, CDR1 is SGHDN, CDR2 FVKESK. This CDR3 is built from 17 residues. Unmatched junction bases numbered 6, after V lost 4 bases and J lost 1 base. DNA for the CDR3: TGTGCCAGCAGCCCGGGACAGGGGCTGGGGAACACCGGGGAGCTGTTTTTT. As protein: CASSPGQGLGNTGELFF.

This chain uses TRBV6-6 with TRBJ1-1; D may be TRBD1 (5 bases). V was shortened by 2 bases and J by 1 base, with 8 bases between the two germline ends. Germline lookup yields CDR1 MNHNY and CDR2 SVGAGI (reference sequence). The CDR3 consists of 14 residues. CDR3 nucleotides: TGTGCCAGCAGTTACAACAGGAAGAACACTGAAGCTTTCTTT. Protein sequence: CASSYNRKNTEAFF.

This clonotype was observed a handful of times. The chain's CDR3 is CASSIGRVPYEQYF. The CDR3 coding sequence is TGTGCCAGTAGTATCGGCAGGGTGCCCTACGAGCAGTACTTC. The rearrangement joins TRBV19 to TRBJ2-7, with D perhaps TRBD1 (5 bases). This CDR3 is built from 14 residues. Germline CDR1 is LNHDA and CDR2 is SQIVND (reference sequence). Trimming pared 3 bases from V and 2 bases from J, leaving 11 bases between.

The chain employs TRBV6-2 or TRBV6-3 and TRBJ2-7; 9 nucleotides match TRBD2. The CDR3 has 14 amino acids. Germline lookup yields CDR1 MNHEY and CDR2 SVGEGT. V lost 5 bases and J lost 3; bases outside the gene matches: 5. The chain's CDR3 is CASSLAGRFYEQYF. CDR3 DNA sequence: TGTGCCAGCAGTCTAGCGGGGCGTTTCTACGAGCAGTACTTC.

This clonotype was seen only a few times. The J gene is TRBJ2-1, the V gene TRBV5-4; D could derive from TRBD1 or TRBD2 (5 bases each). The CDR3 spans 17 residues. Germline V CDR1 and CDR2: SGHNT, YYREEE (reference sequence). V was pared by 7 bases and J by 8 bases, with 28 bases between. The CDR3 region has the DNA TGTGCCAGCGGCTCCAGGGACGGATCTCGCCGATGGTATGAGCAGTTCTTC. Its protein is CASGSRDGSRRWYEQFF.

CDR3: CASSTRAGGHQETQYF. DNA of the CDR3: TGTGCCAGTAGTACCCGAGCGGGAGGGCATCAAGAGACCCAGTACTTC. The chain joins TRBV19 to TRBJ2-5, with 10 bases lining up with TRBD2. J was trimmed by 2 bases and V by 4 bases; bases with no gene match: 7. Per the germline V gene, CDR1 is LNHDA and CDR2 is SQIVND (reference sequence). This CDR3 is built from 16 residues.

The CDR3 reads CASSRTTGEDTDTQYF. The CDR3 DNA is TGTGCCAGCAGTCGAACGACAGGGGAAGACACAGATACGCAGTATTTT. The V gene is TRBV27, the J gene TRBJ2-3; 8 bases map to TRBD1. CDR3 size: 16 residues. Germline CDR1 MNHEY, CDR2 SMNVEV (reference sequence). V gave up 5 bases and J gave up 2 bases; unmatched junction bases: 9.

This clonotype was counted between two and nine times. V and J are TRBV7-2 and TRBJ2-1; D gene uncertain. CDR3 length: 14 residues. V was shortened by 3 bases and J by 2 bases, with 8 bases between the two germline ends. Per germline, CDR1 SGHTA and CDR2 FQGNSA. The CDR3 DNA sequence: TGTGCCAGCAGCTTCCCTAGTGCCTACAATGAGCAGTTCTTC. Translating it yields CASSFPSAYNEQFF.

This clonotype was counted ten times or more. The CDR3 here is CASSSRTGAGQPQHF. CDR3 sequence (DNA): TGTGCCAGCAGCTCCAGGACAGGGGCGGGTCAGCCCCAGCATTTT. The rearrangement joins TRBV7-8 to TRBJ1-5; 9 bases line up with TRBD1. The CDR3 has 15 residues. CDR1 is SGHVS and CDR2 is FQNEAQ in the germline V gene. The V and J ends lost 4 bases and 6 bases, in that order; junction bases with no gene match: 7. The variable domain in full, with the rest retrieved from reference TRBV7-8 and TRBJ1-5, is GAGVSQSPRYKVAKRGQDVALRCDPISGHVSLFWYQQALGQGPEFLTYFQNEAQLDKSGLPSDRFFAERPEGSVSTLKIQRTQQEDSAVYLCASSSRTGAGQPQHFGDGTRLSIL.

This clonotype was recorded many times. The chain carries TRBV15 and TRBJ2-1; TRBD2 aligns across 16 bases. The germline V gene has CDR1 LNHNV and CDR2 YYDKDF (reference sequence). The CDR3 runs 18 residues. With 1 base clipped from V and 8 bases from J, the junction kept 8 bases outside the gene matches. The CDR3 loop is CATSRVTGTSGGDDEQFF. The CDR3 DNA sequence: TGTGCCACCAGCAGAGTGACCGGGACTAGCGGGGGGGATGATGAGCAGTTCTTC.

This clonotype appeared many times. This chain uses TRBV9 with TRBJ2-3; 7 bases fit TRBD2. V shed 2 bases, J shed 0 bases, and the junction held 3 bases outside the gene matches. The CDR3 sequence is 15 residues long. Germline-derived CDR1 and CDR2 are SGDLS and YYNGEE. This CDR3 reads CASSVGEGSTDTQYF. DNA of the CDR3: TGTGCCAGCAGCGTGGGGGAGGGGAGCACAGATACGCAGTATTTT.

In its sample, this clonotype was seen many times. V is TRBV29-1 and J is TRBJ1-1; no clear D gene. The CDR3 runs 11 residues. Germline lookup yields CDR1 SQVTM and CDR2 ANQGSEA. Between the trimmed V and J ends, which lost 0 bases and 11 bases, there was a span of 10 bases. The CDR3 spells CSVEDIKGAFF. The CDR3 DNA reads as TGCAGCGTTGAAGATATCAAAGGGGCTTTCTTT.

CDR3 sequence (DNA): TGTGCCAGCAGTGACCCCGCTGACAGGTTCTCTGGAAACACCATATATTTT. Translating it yields CASSDPADRFSGNTIYF. The J gene is TRBJ1-3, the V gene TRBV2; D is possibly TRBD1 (6 bases). V was pared by 3 bases and J by 0 bases, with 15 bases between. This CDR3 is built from 17 residues. The germline V gene has CDR1 SNHLY and CDR2 FYNNEI. Drawing the rest from reference TRBV2 and TRBJ1-3, the complete variable domain is EPEVTQTPSHQVTQMGQEVILRCVPISNHLYFYWYRQILGQKVEFLVSFYNNEISEKSEIFDDQFSVERPDGSNFTLKIRSTKLEDSAMYFCASSDPADRFSGNTIYFGEGSWLTVV.

This clonotype was recorded at least ten times. The rearrangement uses TRBV29-1 and TRBJ2-1; maybe TRBD2 (6 bases). In germline, CDR1 is SQVTM, CDR2 ANQGSEA. There are 14 residues in the CDR3. V lost 7 bases and J 0 bases, leaving 13 bases between the germline ends. This CDR3 is CSGRGVSSYNEQFF. The CDR3 DNA follows: TGCAGCGGTCGCGGGGTTAGCTCCTACAATGAGCAGTTCTTC.

In its sample, this clonotype was seen many times. The chain couples TRBV4-1 to TRBJ2-7; 9 nucleotides match TRBD1. J gave up 5 bases and V 3 bases, and 11 bases lay outside the gene matches. The germline gives CDR1 MGHRA, CDR2 YSYEKL. CDR3 length: 16 amino acids. CDR3 protein: CASSHVGRDRVNEQYF. In nucleotides, the CDR3 is TGCGCCAGCAGCCATGTCGGTCGGGACAGGGTCAACGAGCAGTACTTC.

The V gene is TRBV3-1, the J gene TRBJ2-2; D not resolved. Germline values: CDR1 LGHDT, CDR2 YNNKEL (reference sequence). V lost 4 bases to trimming and J lost 3 bases, with 12 bases between them. There are 15 residues in the CDR3. In DNA form, the CDR3 reads TGTGCCAGCAGCCCCCTATCGTGGGACACCGGGGAGCTGTTTTTT. Translating it yields CASSPLSWDTGELFF.

This chain links TRBV6-2 or TRBV6-3 with TRBJ1-5, with unresolved D. Trimming removed 0 bases at V and 2 bases at J, with 8 bases between. This CDR3 is 15 amino acids long. The V gene's germline CDR1 is MNHEY and CDR2 SVGEGT. CDR3 sequence reads: CASSYSVEGNQPQHF. In nucleotides, the CDR3 is TGTGCCAGCAGTTACTCCGTCGAGGGCAATCAGCCCCAGCATTTT.

Ten or more counts support this clonotype. In DNA, the CDR3 is TGCAGCCCTGGCGGCGACCGCCTTAAGTACACAGATACGCAGTATTTT. It encodes CSPGGDRLKYTDTQYF. This rearrangement joins TRBV20-1 to TRBJ2-3; no reliable D call. The germline V gene has CDR1 DFQATT and CDR2 SNEGSKA (reference sequence). The CDR3 is 16 residues long.

The chain joins TRBV7-2 to TRBJ2-5; no clear D gene. The length of the CDR3 is 13 residues. The germline gives CDR1 SGHTA, CDR2 FQGNSA. V lost 6 bases and J lost 1, with 9 bases in between. The DNA for the CDR3 is TGTGCCAGCAGGTGGGCCGTCCAAGAGACCCAGTACTTC. Its protein is CASRWAVQETQYF.

This clonotype turned up a few times. The chain joins TRBV12-3 or TRBV12-4 to TRBJ1-5; tentatively, D is TRBD1 (5 bases). The CDR3 extends over 17 amino acids. Trimming pared 1 base from V and 2 bases from J, leaving 15 bases between. In nucleotides, the CDR3 is TGTGCCAGCAGTTTAGGACAGACCCCCCAGGGCAATCAGCCCCAGCATTTT. It yields the protein CASSLGQTPQGNQPQHF.

The V call is TRBV5-1, the J call TRBJ2-5; D tentatively fits TRBD1 or TRBD2 (5 bases each). The CDR3 covers 21 residues. Germline assignment: CDR1 SGHRS and CDR2 YFSETQ. With 1 base removed from V and 1 base from J, the gap between germline ends came to 29 bases. CDR3 sequence reads: CASSLLNWSRDPAVIQETQYF. CDR3 DNA: TGCGCCAGCAGCTTGTTAAATTGGTCCAGGGACCCCGCGGTGATCCAAGAGACCCAGTACTTC.

A few counts support this clonotype. The chain joins TRBV5-1 to TRBJ2-2, with 8 bases that match TRBD2. The CDR3 covers 17 residues. V lost 3 bases and J lost 6; bases outside the gene matches: 13. The germline gives CDR1 SGHRS, CDR2 YFSETQ. CDR3 region: CASSWGPGGRPPGELFF. For the CDR3, the DNA is TGCGCCAGCAGCTGGGGGCCTGGCGGGAGGCCCCCCGGGGAGCTGTTTTTT.